Only a few counts were recorded for the clone carrying this T cell receptor beta chain. Antigen specificity is unknown. Profiled with immunoSEQ multiplex PCR; TCRdb holds only in-frame clones, not every one. The data hold under 7,500 clones, with about 44% observed a single time. The data originate from a study of T cells in localized non-small cell lung cancer. Study findings and constraints: The tumor had only one region sequenced, so heterogeneity remains possible. Uninvolved adjacent lung had the highest recorded T cell clonality, with tumor below it. Patients showing higher blood T cell density tended to see longer overall survival.

Trimming removed 5 bases at V and 1 base at J, with 8 bases between. The germline CDR1 and CDR2 sequences are MNHGY and SAAAGT. The CDR3 contains 13 residues. Sequencing was performed on lymph node tissue, taken before any cancer treatment. The V call is TRBV6-8, the J call TRBJ2-5; D uncertain. The sequence derives from a man aged 35 to 70 with stage I lung adenocarcinoma. CDR3 DNA sequence: TGTGCCAGCAGTGGTCATCTCCAAGAGACCCAGTACTTC. Translation gives CASSGHLQETQYF.